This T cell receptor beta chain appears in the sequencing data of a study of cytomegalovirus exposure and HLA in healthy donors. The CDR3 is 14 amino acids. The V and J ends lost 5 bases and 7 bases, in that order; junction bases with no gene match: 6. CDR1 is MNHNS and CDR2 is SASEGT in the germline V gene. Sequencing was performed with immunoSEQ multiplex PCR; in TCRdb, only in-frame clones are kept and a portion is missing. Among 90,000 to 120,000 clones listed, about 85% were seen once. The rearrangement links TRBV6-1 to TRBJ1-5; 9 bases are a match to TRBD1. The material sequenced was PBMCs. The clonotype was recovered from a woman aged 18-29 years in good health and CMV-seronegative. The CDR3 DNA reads TGTGCCAGCAGTCCACAGGGGGCGCGCCAGCCCCAGCATTTT. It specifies CASSPQGARQPQHF.